Listed below are T cell receptor beta chains from one sample, sequenced in a study of blood T cell repertoires in COVID-19. The table came from immunoSEQ multiplex PCR; TCRdb's copy has only in-frame clones and leaves some out. This sample has 150,000 or so clones, with over 80% found just once. Sequencing was done on a sample of peripheral blood. Every receptor here comes from a man between 65 and 85 years old who had recovered from COVID-19. CDR3s include the opening cysteine and the closing phenylalanine or tryptophan. A D gene is named only where the DNA matches it firmly. Part of the rows lack a size; the others show once, few, many or a class for expanded clones.

j_call | d_call | clone_size | v_call | cdr3_nt | cdr3_aa
TRBJ2-3 | TRBD2 | NA | TRBV30 | TGTGCCTCGGAGTGGGGTCGGGAGGGCCGGGATACGCAGTATTTT | CASEWGREGRDTQYF
TRBJ2-1 | NA | NA | TRBV19 | TGTGCCAGTAGCTCCAGCGGGCCTGCCTACAATGAGCAGTTCTTC | CASSSSGPAYNEQFF
TRBJ1-2 | TRBD1 | NA | TRBV3-1/TRBV3-2 | TGTGCCAGCAGCCCGTGGGACAGGGGGGTGGGTGGCTACACCTTC | CASSPWDRGVGGYTF
TRBJ2-2 | TRBD2 | NA | TRBV7-2 | TGTGCCAGCAGCTTGGGGACTAGCGGGGCCCCGAACACCGGGGAGCTGTTTTTT | CASSLGTSGAPNTGELFF
TRBJ1-2 | NA | NA | TRBV6-5 | TGTGCCAGCAGTTACCGCTCAGGCTATAACTATGGCTACACCTTC | CASSYRSGYNYGYTF
TRBJ1-1 | NA | NA | TRBV5-1 | TGCGCCAGCAGCGTATTAGGGGAAGTGAGCACTGAAGCTTTCTTT | CASSVLGEVSTEAFF
TRBJ2-1 | NA | once | TRBV7-8 | TGTGCCAGCAGCAAGCGCCTAACGGCCTTCAATGAGCAGTTCTTC | CASSKRLTAFNEQFF
TRBJ2-1 | NA | once | TRBV21-1 | TGTGCCAGCAGCTTCGCGGGGCCCTCTTACAATGAGCAGTTCTTC | CASSFAGPSYNEQFF
TRBJ2-7 | TRBD1 | NA | TRBV2 | TGTGCCTACCGAAAGGACAGGGGTGACTACGAGCAGTACTTC | CAYRKDRGDYEQYF
TRBJ2-7 | NA | NA | TRBV2 | TGTGCCAGCCAAAGGGGGGGACCCTCCTACGAGCAGTACTTC | CASQRGGPSYEQYF
TRBJ2-1 | TRBD1 | NA | TRBV18 | TGTGCCAGCTCACCACCCGGGACAGGGCGATACAATGAGCAGTTCTTC | CASSPPGTGRYNEQFF
TRBJ2-1 | TRBD2 | NA | TRBV5-1 | TGCGCCAGCAGCTTAGGGGCAGAACGACTAGCAGTTTACAATGAGCAGTTCTTC | CASSLGAERLAVYNEQFF
TRBJ1-2 | NA | NA | TRBV29-1 | TGCAGCGTAGTACAGGGAGAAAGATCCTATGGCTACACCTTC | CSVVQGERSYGYTF
TRBJ2-2 | NA | NA | TRBV9 | TGTGCCAGCAGCGTAGCCTCTTTGGGGGAGCTGTTTTTT | CASSVASLGELFF
TRBJ2-7 | NA | NA | TRBV18 | TGTGCCAGCTCACTCGGAGGGGAGAGTTACGAGCAGTACTTC | CASSLGGESYEQYF
TRBJ1-1 | NA | once | TRBV10-3 | TGTGCCATCAGTGTTGCGGATATGAACACTGAAGCTTTCTTT | CAISVADMNTEAFF
TRBJ1-4 | TRBD1 | NA | TRBV13 | TGTGCCAGCAGCTTACGACAGGGTGGGGTCGAAAAACTGTTTTTT | CASSLRQGGVEKLFF
TRBJ1-1 | NA | NA | TRBV27 | TGTGCCAGCAGTTTACGTGGGGATCGACTATTGAACACTGAAGCTTTCTTT | CASSLRGDRLLNTEAFF
TRBJ2-1 | NA | NA | TRBV3-1/TRBV3-2 | TGTGCCAGCAGCCAACTAATCGCTCCGGGTGAGCAGTTCTTC | CASSQLIAPGEQFF
TRBJ2-2 | TRBD2 | NA | TRBV29-1 | TGCAGCGTTGGACGGGGGGGAAACACCGGGGAGCTGTTTTTT | CSVGRGGNTGELFF
TRBJ2-3 | NA | NA | TRBV9 | TGTGCCAGCAGCGCCCAGACTAGTTTTGGTTCAGATACGCAGTATTTT | CASSAQTSFGSDTQYF
TRBJ2-1 | NA | many | TRBV7-3 | TGTGCCAGCAGCTTATCTGGGGGGATAACCTACAATGAGCAGTTCTTC | CASSLSGGITYNEQFF
TRBJ1-6 | NA | NA | TRBV7-8 | TGTGCCAGCAGCTTAGGAAGGGCGGCGACAGATAATTCACCCCTCCACTTT | CASSLGRAATDNSPLHF
TRBJ2-7 | TRBD1 | few | TRBV20-1 | TGCAGTGCTAGTGAGACAGGGGATTACGAGCAGTACTTC | CSASETGDYEQYF
TRBJ1-1 | TRBD1 | NA | TRBV19 | TGTGCCAGTAGCGGACAGGTCGATACTGAAGCTTTCTTT | CASSGQVDTEAFF
TRBJ1-1 | TRBD1 | NA | TRBV10-1 | TGCGCCACGAAACAGGGGGCTGGAACTGAAGCTTTCTTT | CATKQGAGTEAFF
TRBJ2-3 | TRBD2 | NA | TRBV5-4 | TGTGCCAGCAGCCAGGGTAGCGGGATCCCAGATACGCAGTATTTT | CASSQGSGIPDTQYF
TRBJ1-2 | NA | NA | TRBV18 | TGTGCCAGCTCACCACAACGGGAAGCTAACTATGGCTACACCTTC | CASSPQREANYGYTF
TRBJ1-1 | NA | NA | TRBV4-1 | TGCGCCAGCAGCCAAGGACTGCAGACCACTGAAGCTTTCTTT | CASSQGLQTTEAFF
TRBJ2-5 | TRBD2 | once | TRBV5-4 | TGTGCCATGCTAGCGGGAGGGCCGCTTGGGGAGACCCAGTACTTC | CAMLAGGPLGETQYF
TRBJ2-7 | NA | NA | TRBV1 | TGCACCAGCAGCCGTGGCTCTCGGGGAGGGTTAAGCGAGCAGTACTTC | CTSSRGSRGGLSEQYF
TRBJ2-3 | NA | once | TRBV7-2 | TGTGCCAGCAGCTTAATCACTCGCACAGATACGCAGTATTTT | CASSLITRTDTQYF
TRBJ2-1 | TRBD2 | NA | TRBV4-1 | TGCGCCAGCAGCACACAGGCCCCAGCGGGAGGCAGTAATGAGCAGTTCTTC | CASSTQAPAGGSNEQFF
TRBJ2-2 | TRBD1 | NA | TRBV6-5 | TGTGCCAGCAGTATCGGGACAGCGAACACCGGGGAGCTGTTTTTT | CASSIGTANTGELFF
TRBJ1-1 | NA | NA | TRBV20-1 | TGCAGTGCTAGTTTCCAGGGGCGTTACACTGAAGCTTTCTTT | CSASFQGRYTEAFF
TRBJ2-7 | NA | NA | TRBV6-5 | TGTGCCAGCAGCGCGACTGGGGGAGGAACCTACGAGCAGTACTTC | CASSATGGGTYEQYF
TRBJ2-4 | NA | NA | TRBV2 | TGTGCCAGCAGTGAAACGGCAGGGTTACCCAAAAACATTCAGTACTTC | CASSETAGLPKNIQYF
TRBJ2-3 | TRBD2 | NA | TRBV28 | TGTGCCAGCAGTTCGTGGACTAGCGGGAGGGCCACAGATACGCAGTATTTT | CASSSWTSGRATDTQYF
TRBJ1-5 | NA | NA | TRBV12-3/TRBV12-4 | TGTGCCAGCAGTTTTGGTAGGGGACAGCCCCAGCATTTT | CASSFGRGQPQHF
TRBJ2-3 | TRBD2 | NA | TRBV28 | TGTGCCAGCAGTCCCCCGGCTAGCGGGGAAAGCACAGATACGCAGTATTTT | CASSPPASGESTDTQYF
TRBJ2-7 | NA | NA | TRBV7-2 | TGTGCCAGCAGCTCAATTCGAGGCTACGAGCAGTACTTC | CASSSIRGYEQYF